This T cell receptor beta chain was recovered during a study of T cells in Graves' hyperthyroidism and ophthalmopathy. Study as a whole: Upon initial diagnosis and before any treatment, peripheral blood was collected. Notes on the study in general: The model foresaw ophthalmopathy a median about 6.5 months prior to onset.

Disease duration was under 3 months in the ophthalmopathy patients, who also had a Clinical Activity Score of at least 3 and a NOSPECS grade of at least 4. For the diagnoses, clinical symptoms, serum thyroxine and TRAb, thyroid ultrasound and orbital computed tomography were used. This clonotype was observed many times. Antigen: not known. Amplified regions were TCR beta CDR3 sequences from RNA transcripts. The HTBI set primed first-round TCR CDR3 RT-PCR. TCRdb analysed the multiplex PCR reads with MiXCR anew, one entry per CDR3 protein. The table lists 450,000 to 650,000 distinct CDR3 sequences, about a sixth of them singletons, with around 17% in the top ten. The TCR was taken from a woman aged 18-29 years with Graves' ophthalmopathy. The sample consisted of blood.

The CDR3 DNA sequence: TGTGCCATCAGTGAGGCTAGCGGGAGCTCCTACAATGAGCAGTTCTTC. Amino acids: CAISEASGSSYNEQFF. The V gene is TRBV10-3, the J gene TRBJ2-1; 10 nucleotides line up with TRBD2. CDR3 length: 16 residues. The V segment lost 2 bases and the J segment 0 bases; nucleotides outside the gene matches: 1. Germline V CDR1 and CDR2: ENHRY, SYGVKD.